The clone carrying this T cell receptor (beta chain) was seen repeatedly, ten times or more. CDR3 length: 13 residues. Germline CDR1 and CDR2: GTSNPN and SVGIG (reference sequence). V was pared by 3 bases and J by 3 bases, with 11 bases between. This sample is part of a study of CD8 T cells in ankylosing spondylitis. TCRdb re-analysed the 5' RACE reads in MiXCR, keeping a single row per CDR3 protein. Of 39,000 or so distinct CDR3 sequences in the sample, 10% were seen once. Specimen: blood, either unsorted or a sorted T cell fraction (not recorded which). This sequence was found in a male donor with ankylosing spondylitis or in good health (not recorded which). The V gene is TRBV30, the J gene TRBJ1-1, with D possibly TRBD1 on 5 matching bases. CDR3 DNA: TGTGCCTGGAGGAAGGGGTTGGACACTGAAGCTTTCTTT. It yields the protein CAWRKGLDTEAFF.